This T cell receptor beta chain was captured in a study of T cell repertoires in cytomegalovirus infection. In TCRdb, the reads were re-called with MiXCR into one record per CDR3 protein. The repertoire holds 85,000 to 130,000 distinct CDR3 sequences, around a quarter seen once, with around 40% in the top ten. Germline CDR1 is SEHNR and CDR2 is FQNEAQ (reference sequence). Trimming at V came to 4 bases and at J to 5 bases, leaving 10 bases not matched to a gene. This CDR3 has 17 amino acids. The V and J genes are TRBV7-9 and TRBJ2-1, with 11 bases matching TRBD2. The clonotype comes from a human donor in good health (CMV status not recorded). Some clones in this sample may be carry-over from other donors' samples. Sequenced sample: CD8+ T cells from PBMCs. The CDR3 sequence: CASSSSGGTSDHNEQFF. As DNA, the CDR3 is TGTGCCAGCAGCTCTAGCGGGGGGACATCGGACCACAATGAGCAGTTCTTC.